Listed below are T cell receptor beta chains from one sample, sequenced in a study of blood T cell repertoires in COVID-19. Produced via immunoSEQ multiplex PCR; TCRdb's table is partial and in-frame only. The sample has 55,000 to 90,000 clones; 75% to 90% are singletons. Material for sequencing was peripheral blood. The receptors were gathered from an elderly woman with active or convalescent COVID-19. Each CDR3 is given with its conserved first and last residue. The order of the fields is V gene, J gene, clone size, D gene, CDR3 length, CDR3 DNA, CDR3 protein. The D gene is left open where the match is weak. Only part of the rows carry a size: once, few, many, or a class if the clone is expanded.

>TRBV7-9|TRBJ1-1|-|-|17
TGTGCCAGCAGCTTCCGACACCATTCTGAAGGGGGCACTGAAGCTTTCTTT
CASSFRHHSEGGTEAFF
>TRBV5-1|TRBJ2-7|few|-|8
TGCGCCAGCAGGGTTAGGTACTTC
CASRVRYF
>TRBV7-2|TRBJ2-2|-|TRBD2|15
TGTGCCAGCAGCTTTCGAGCGGGGTTCACCGGGGAGCTGTTTTTT
CASSFRAGFTGELFF
>TRBV6-5|TRBJ2-1|hyperexpanded|-|15
TGTGCCAGCAGTCACGGGAGGGGGCCAGTGGATGAGCAGTTCTTC
CASSHGRGPVDEQFF
>TRBV20-1|TRBJ1-5|-|TRBD1|15
TGCAGTGCTAGTCGGACACAGGGGGCCTTTCAGCCCCAGCATTTT
CSASRTQGAFQPQHF
>TRBV11-2|TRBJ1-1|-|-|13
TGTGCCACCCGACTACAGGGTAACACTGAAGCTTTCTTT
CATRLQGNTEAFF
>TRBV15|TRBJ1-5|-|-|15
TGTGCCACCAGCAGAGAAGCAAACCCCAATCAGCCCCAGCATTTT
CATSREANPNQPQHF
>TRBV15|TRBJ2-7|-|TRBD1|13
TGTGCCACCAGCAGGGTCACAGGGGGCGAGCAGTACTTC
CATSRVTGGEQYF
>TRBV5-1|TRBJ1-2|-|-|15
TGCGCCAGCAGCTTGGGGGGGACTCGGTTTGGTGGCTACACCTTC
CASSLGGTRFGGYTF
>TRBV14|TRBJ1-1|-|-|13
TGTGCCAGCAGCCGACTTAGAAACACTGAAGCTTTCTTT
CASSRLRNTEAFF
>TRBV12-3/TRBV12-4|TRBJ1-1|-|-|12
TGTGCCAGCTTGGTCTCGGGGACTGAAGCTTTCTTT
CASLVSGTEAFF
>TRBV15|TRBJ1-1|-|-|12
TGTGCCACCAGCAGAGGACAGATTGACGCTTTCTTT
CATSRGQIDAFF
>TRBV28|TRBJ2-5|-|-|15
TGTGCCAGCACACCGGGAACAACCCACCAAGAGACCCAGTACTTC
CASTPGTTHQETQYF
>TRBV6-5|TRBJ1-1|-|-|14
TGTGCCAGCAGAACAGGGACCGAAGGCACTGAAGCTTTCTTT
CASRTGTEGTEAFF
>TRBV28|TRBJ1-1|-|-|13
TGTGCCAGCTCCCAAGGGTATCGGCCGGGGGCTTTCTTT
CASSQGYRPGAFF